This T cell receptor beta chain was found in a study of T cell repertoires in cytomegalovirus infection. Study overall: Indications came from public TCR beta signatures; they pointed to CMV infection and to a matching HLA type.

Whole-study results and caveats: Identification of carriers of CMV plus the relevant HLA was performed using cumulative public TCR beta family frequency. In two of eight donors, the top clonotype was HLA-C-restricted CMV-specific.

TCRdb recomputed calls from the reads with MiXCR, one row per CDR3 protein. The profile covers some 390,000 distinct CDR3 sequences, with over 15% appearing a single time and less than 9.5% taken by the ten largest. This clonotype showed up just a few times. What it recognizes is unknown. J lost 6 bases, V lost 4 bases, and 6 bases had no gene match. Germline CDR1 and CDR2: LGHNA and YSLEER. The length of the CDR3 is 15 residues. This TCR was recovered from a human donor in good health (CMV status not recorded). Some clones in this sample may be carry-over from other donors' samples. V usage is TRBV4-3 and J usage is TRBJ2-3; the match to TRBD2 covers 11 bases. The specimen was PBMCs. The CDR3 spells CASSRGASGRDTQYF. DNA for the CDR3: TGCGCCAGCAGCCGCGGAGCTAGCGGGAGGGATACGCAGTATTTT.